Presented here are 13 T cell receptor beta chains from one specimen sequenced in a study of shared clonotypes between healthy human individuals. Sequencing was performed with immunoSEQ multiplex PCR; in TCRdb, only in-frame clones are kept and a portion is missing. The sample yields about 680,000 clones, about 90% seen once. Naive CD8 isolation took CD45RO-negative cells positively selected for CCR7 and excluded terminally differentiated effector memory CD45RA+ cells. Sequencing was carried out using naive CD8+ T cells sorted from blood. These receptors were obtained from a man between 25 and 39 years old in good health.

This clone was counted once. The V gene is TRBV28, the J gene TRBJ2-7, with 8 positions matching TRBD2. Trimming at V came to 5 bases and at J to 4 bases, leaving 10 bases not matched to a gene. The germline V gene encodes CDR1 MDHEN and CDR2 SYDVKM. The CDR3 totals 15 residues. CDR3 coding DNA: TGTGCCAGCAGTCCACCGGGACTAGTAGGGTACGAGCAGTACTTC. It yields the protein CASSPPGLVGYEQYF.

With regard to this clone: The same CDR3 can be traced to other DNA sequences in this sample. The genes are TRBV27 and TRBJ1-5; possible D gene TRBD1, 5 bases. V was shortened by 3 bases and J by 6 bases, with 9 bases between the two germline ends. The CDR3 is 13 residues long. In germline, CDR1 is MNHEY, CDR2 SMNVEV (reference sequence). The CDR3 DNA is TGTGCCAGCAGTTTTGGGGGGGGTCAGCCCCAGCATTTT. Translated, it gives CASSFGGGQPQHF.

The chain combines TRBV7-9 with TRBJ2-2; 8 bases are a match to TRBD1. Germline values: CDR1 SEHNR, CDR2 FQNEAQ (reference sequence). This CDR3 contains 16 residues. V lost 5 bases to trimming and J lost 0 bases; unmatched junction nucleotides: 5. CDR3 in DNA: TGTGCCAGCAGCACAGACAGGGGAACGAACACCGGGGAGCTGTTTTTT. Its translation: CASSTDRGTNTGELFF.

The rearrangement joins TRBV7-9 to TRBJ2-7; possibly TRBD1 for D (6 bases). The CDR3 contains 16 residues. V was clipped by 1 base and J by 3 bases, with 16 bases between them. The germline CDR1 and CDR2 sequences are SEHNR and FQNEAQ (reference sequence). The CDR3 DNA sequence: TGTGCCAGCAGCTTAGGGGGACATTTTAGTGACTACGAGCAGTACTTC. Translation gives CASSLGGHFSDYEQYF.

V usage is TRBV27 and J usage is TRBJ2-1, with 13 bases lining up with TRBD2. Germline CDR1 MNHEY, CDR2 SMNVEV (reference sequence). Trimming removed 4 bases from V and 9 bases from J; junction bases left unmatched: 6. The CDR3 extends over 15 amino acids. The CDR3 DNA is TGTGCCAGCAGTTCCGGGACTAGCGGGAACACTGAGCAGTTCTTC. Its protein is CASSSGTSGNTEQFF.

This chain joins TRBV5-8 and TRBJ2-7; D tentatively fits TRBD1 or TRBD2 (5 bases each). V lost 7 bases and J lost 2, with 19 bases in between. CDR1 and CDR2 from the germline V gene are SGHTS and YDEGEE. CDR3 length: 15 residues. In nucleotides, the CDR3 is TGTGCCAGCGGATCCGTAGGACGGGGACCCTACGAGCAGTACTTC. Translation gives CASGSVGRGPYEQYF. The full variable domain, its missing parts supplied by reference TRBV5-8 and TRBJ2-7, is EAGVTQSPTHLIKTRGQQATLRCSPISGHTSVYWYQQALGLGLQFLLWYDEGEERNRGNFPPRFSGRQFPNYSSELNVNALELEDSALYLCASGSVGRGPYEQYFGPGTRLTVT.

CDR3 in DNA: TGTGCTAGTGGCCCTTCCGATACTAGCGGGAGTTTGTACAATGAGCAGTTCTTC. It specifies CASGPSDTSGSLYNEQFF. V and J are TRBV12-5 and TRBJ2-1, with 11 nucleotides matching TRBD2. This CDR3 is built from 18 residues. Trimming removed 6 bases from V and 4 bases from J; junction bases left unmatched: 14. The germline gives CDR1 LGHNT, CDR2 FRNRAP. Based on the CDR3 plus reference TRBV12-5 and TRBJ2-1, the full variable domain is DARVTQTPRHKVTEMGQEVTMRCQPILGHNTVFWYRQTMMQGLELLAYFRNRAPLDDSGMPKDRFSAEMPDATLATLKIQPSEPRDSAVYFCASGPSDTSGSLYNEQFFGPGTRLTVL.

The chain has TRBV13 and TRBJ2-1; 10 positions match TRBD2. Germline values: CDR1 PRHDT, CDR2 FYEKMQ (reference sequence). V lost 0 bases to trimming and J lost 1 base; unmatched junction nucleotides: 6. The CDR3 contains 18 residues. The CDR3 is CASSLGLPGLASYNEQFF. The CDR3 DNA follows: TGTGCCAGCAGCTTAGGCTTACCGGGACTAGCGTCCTACAATGAGCAGTTCTTC.

V and J are TRBV7-2 and TRBJ1-1, with a weak D call TRBD1 (5 bases). CDR3 length: 16 residues. Trimming took 5 bases from V and 3 from J, leaving 19 bases between them. CDR1 and CDR2 from the germline V gene are SGHTA and FQGNSA. The CDR3 loop reads CASSAGWGNWDTEAFF. The CDR3 nucleotides are TGTGCCAGCAGCGCCGGATGGGGGAATTGGGACACTGAAGCTTTCTTT. The variable domain in full, with the rest retrieved from reference TRBV7-2 and TRBJ1-1, is GAGVSQSPSNKVTEKGKDVELRCDPISGHTALYWYRQSLGQGLEFLIYFQGNSAPDKSGLPSDRFSAERTGGSVSTLTIQRTQQEDSAVYLCASSAGWGNWDTEAFFGQGTRLTVV.

The chain employs TRBV4-3 and TRBJ1-1; D possibly corresponds to TRBD1 (5 bases). Trimming took 0 bases from V and 3 from J, leaving 8 bases between them. This CDR3 is 14 amino acids long. Germline CDR1 LGHNA, CDR2 YSLEER. CDR3 nucleotides: TGCGCCAGCAGCCAAGAGGGGGGGTACACTGAAGCTTTCTTT. This encodes CASSQEGGYTEAFF.

CDR3: CASGFQGRNSGWTQYF. For the CDR3, the DNA is TGTGCTAGTGGTTTCCAGGGAAGAAATTCGGGATGGACCCAGTACTTC. The chain carries TRBV12-5 and TRBJ2-5; D tentatively reads TRBD1 or TRBD2 (5 bases each). This CDR3 region has 16 residues. Deletions cut 3 bases from V and 7 bases from J, with 21 bases between. Germline CDR1 reads LGHNT; CDR2 reads FRNRAP. Variable domain in full (rest from reference TRBV12-5 and TRBJ2-5): DARVTQTPRHKVTEMGQEVTMRCQPILGHNTVFWYRQTMMQGLELLAYFRNRAPLDDSGMPKDRFSAEMPDATLATLKIQPSEPRDSAVYFCASGFQGRNSGWTQYFGPGTRLLVL.

The V call is TRBV9, the J call TRBJ2-1; TRBD2 matches at 14 bases. Germline V gene data show CDR1 as SGDLS and CDR2 as YYNGEE. V lost 6 bases and J lost 5; bases outside the gene matches: 4. The CDR3 has 15 residues. The CDR3 here is CASNTGLAGDNEQFF. The DNA of the CDR3 is TGTGCCAGCAACACGGGACTAGCGGGGGACAATGAGCAGTTCTTC.

The V and J genes are TRBV5-4 and TRBJ2-7; the match to TRBD2 covers 7 bases. The germline V gene encodes CDR1 SGHNT and CDR2 YYREEE (reference sequence). The ends lost 4 bases at V and 5 bases at J; junction bases unmatched: 3. The CDR3 extends over 12 amino acids. CDR3 nucleotides: TGTGCCAGCAGCCGGGACTACCACGAGCAGTACTTC. Encoded protein: CASSRDYHEQYF.